This T cell receptor beta chain was sequenced in a study of vaccination effects on CD4 cells after COVID-19. This clone was found a few times. The antigen remains undetermined. Germline V lookup: CDR1 SNHLY, CDR2 FYNNEI. V gave up 7 bases and J gave up 2 bases, with 15 bases separating them. The CDR3 loop spans 15 amino acids. TCRdb keeps only in-frame clones here, not all; method: immunoSEQ multiplex PCR. The top ten clones hold 2% to 2.5% of a sample with approximately 54,000 clones, 80% of them seen once. Sequencing in the ViraFEST assay came after antigen-specific CD4+ T cells had been expanded with viral peptide pools, which were used to stimulate PBMC. Researchers isolated CD4+ T cells once approximately eleven days of culture had elapsed.

The source was CD4+ T cells from PBMCs cultured with HCoV-229E spike peptides, collected before COVID-19 vaccination. The chain combines TRBV2 with TRBJ1-5; D is perhaps TRBD1 (5 bases). This TCR came from a human donor who received a COVID-19 vaccine. CDR3 sequence (DNA): TGTGCCAGCACCCTTGAGGGGTTGGGCAATCAGCCCCAGCATTTT. Its translation: CASTLEGLGNQPQHF.